The rows below give T cell receptor beta chains drawn from one sample of a study of cytomegalovirus exposure and HLA in healthy donors. Some clones are missing from TCRdb's copy, which holds only in-frame ones; the method was immunoSEQ multiplex PCR. The sample lists approximately 250,000 clones; around 78% were seen once. Sequenced input: PBMCs. These TCRs come from a boy younger than 18 in good health and CMV-seronegative. Both conserved end residues are part of each CDR3. A D gene is named only where the DNA matches it firmly. Only some rows state a clone size, as once, few, many or a class for expanded clones.

abundance	v_gene	j_gene	d_gene	CDR3nt	CDR3aa
.	TRBV18	TRBJ2-7	.	TGTGCCAGCTCACCACTCAGGGGCTCCTACGAGCAGTACTTC	CASSPLRGSYEQYF
.	TRBV5-1	TRBJ2-7	.	TGCGCCAGCAGCCCTCGGAGTCCCTACGAGCAGTACTTC	CASSPRSPYEQYF
.	TRBV30	TRBJ2-3	.	TGTGCCTGGAGCAAAACAGATACGCAGTATTTT	CAWSKTDTQYF
.	TRBV7-9	TRBJ1-2	TRBD1	TGTGCCAGCAGCCCCCTAAACAGGGGGGTGGCCTATGGCTACACCTTC	CASSPLNRGVAYGYTF
.	TRBV27	TRBJ2-7	TRBD1	TGTGCCAGCAGTCCGGGACAGGGGGCCTACGAGCAGTACTTC	CASSPGQGAYEQYF
.	TRBV5-1	TRBJ1-1	TRBD1	TGCGCCAGCAGCCCCGACAGGGGAGGGACTGAAGCTTTCTTT	CASSPDRGGTEAFF
few	TRBV9	TRBJ2-3	TRBD2	TGTGCCAGCGTGGCTAGCGGGAGTAGTGGCACAGATACGCAGTATTTT	CASVASGSSGTDTQYF
few	TRBV30	TRBJ2-2	.	TGTGCCAGGGGGGGGCTAGCGGAAACCGGGGAGCTGTTTTTT	CARGGLAETGELFF
.	TRBV5-6	TRBJ1-2	TRBD1	TGTGCCAGCAGCCCGGAGAGAGGGGGACAGGGTGGCTATGGCTACACCTTC	CASSPERGGQGGYGYTF
.	TRBV25-1	TRBJ1-5	TRBD1	TGTGCCAGTTCCTGGACAGGGGGACAGCCCCAGCATTTT	CASSWTGGQPQHF
.	TRBV7-6	TRBJ1-5	.	TGTGCCAGCAGCTTGACTCCCAGTAGGAGCGGAGGACAGCCCCAGCATTTT	CASSLTPSRSGGQPQHF
.	TRBV10-3	TRBJ1-3	TRBD1	TGCGCCATCAGTGCATCCCCACAGGGGTTGGAGAACACCATATATTTT	CAISASPQGLENTIYF
.	TRBV6-6	TRBJ2-5	TRBD2	TGTGCCAGCAGTTACTCACTAGCGGGAGGTCTAGAGACCCAGTACTTC	CASSYSLAGGLETQYF
few	TRBV5-4	TRBJ1-6	.	TGTGCCAGCAGCAGGACGTCGGGGAATTCACCCCTCCACTTT	CASSRTSGNSPLHF
.	TRBV27	TRBJ2-7	.	TGTGCCAGCATGGAGGGTTCTTCTGGAGAGCAGTACTTC	CASMEGSSGEQYF
.	TRBV6-1	TRBJ2-1	TRBD2	TGTGCCAGCAGTGAACTCACTAGCGGGGACTACAATGAGCAGTTCTTC	CASSELTSGDYNEQFF
.	TRBV5-1	TRBJ2-7	.	TGCGCCAGCAGCTTGAGTACAGGTACTTTCGAGCAGTACTTC	CASSLSTGTFEQYF
once	TRBV6-6	TRBJ1-1	.	TGTGCCAGCAGTTACTCGACCAGGGTGGGCACTGAAGCTTTCTTT	CASSYSTRVGTEAFF
.	TRBV4-1	TRBJ1-5	.	TGCGCCAGCAGCCAAGTCGGGACTTTCCATCAGCCCCAGCATTTT	CASSQVGTFHQPQHF
.	TRBV11-2	TRBJ1-5	.	TGTGCCAGCAGCTTCGACAGGACCAATCAGCCCCAGCATTTT	CASSFDRTNQPQHF
few	TRBV29-1	TRBJ1-2	.	TGCAGCGTTGAAGGGACAAACAACTATGGCTACACCTTC	CSVEGTNNYGYTF
few	TRBV12-5	TRBJ1-1	.	TGTGCTAGTGGTACGGACAGCGACAACACTGAAGCTTTCTTT	CASGTDSDNTEAFF
.	TRBV29-1	TRBJ2-7	TRBD1	TGCAGCGTTGAAACGGACAGGGTTTACGAGCAGTACTTC	CSVETDRVYEQYF
.	TRBV6-5	TRBJ1-5	.	TGTGCCAGCAGTTACACCCAGGGAGGCCAGCCCCAGCATTTT	CASSYTQGGQPQHF
.	TRBV19	TRBJ1-6	TRBD1	TGTGCCAGTAGTATAGGGACAGGTACGGTTGGTTCACCCCTCCACTTT	CASSIGTGTVGSPLHF
.	TRBV6-5	TRBJ2-6	.	TGTGCCAGCACCCTCGTGAACACTGGGGCCAACGTCCTGACTTTC	CASTLVNTGANVLTF
.	TRBV19	TRBJ1-2	.	TGTGCCAGTAGTATGTCAGGTGTCTATGGCTACACCTTC	CASSMSGVYGYTF
.	TRBV6-5	TRBJ2-5	TRBD2	TGTGCCAGCAGTTACTCTAGCGGGAGGGCGGAGACCCAGTACTTC	CASSYSSGRAETQYF
.	TRBV2	TRBJ1-6	.	TGTGCCAGCAGTGAAAGCCAGGGCATTCTAAATTCACCCCTCCACTTT	CASSESQGILNSPLHF
.	TRBV6-6	TRBJ1-2	.	TGTGCCAGCATAAAAGGGGGGGAGGGGAACTATGGCTACACCTTC	CASIKGGEGNYGYTF
.	TRBV27	TRBJ1-1	TRBD1	TGTGCCAGCAGTTTTCTCGACAGGGTACACACTGAAGCTTTCTTT	CASSFLDRVHTEAFF
.	TRBV4-2	TRBJ2-7	TRBD2	TGTGCCAGCAGCCAATTTTCCGGGACTAGCTCCTACGAGCAGTACTTC	CASSQFSGTSSYEQYF
.	TRBV27	TRBJ2-3	TRBD2	TGTGCCAGCAGACGAGCGGGGGGGCAAGGAGATACGCAGTATTTT	CASRRAGGQGDTQYF
.	TRBV7-9	TRBJ2-3	.	TGTGCCAGCAGCTTACCGAGCACAGATACGCAGTATTTT	CASSLPSTDTQYF
few	TRBV5-5	TRBJ1-1	TRBD1	TGTGCCAGCAGCGGTGACAGGGGCGAAGCTTTCTTT	CASSGDRGEAFF
.	TRBV11-2	TRBJ2-7	TRBD2	TGTGCCAGCAGGGGGATCGGGCGGGAGAGCGGCGAGCAGTACTTC	CASRGIGRESGEQYF
.	TRBV11-1	TRBJ2-7	TRBD2	TGTGCCAGCAGCCCGGGACTAGCGTACTCCTACGAGCAGTACTTC	CASSPGLAYSYEQYF
.	TRBV18	TRBJ1-1	TRBD1	TGTGCCAGCTCGGAACCAGGGGGCCCTGAAGCTTTCTTT	CASSEPGGPEAFF
.	TRBV11-3	TRBJ2-7	.	TGTGCCAGCAGCGGAGGGACAGCCGCCTCCTACGAGCAGTACTTC	CASSGGTAASYEQYF
.	TRBV5-1	TRBJ2-1	.	TGCGCCAGCAGCTCCCTCGGGCTTCGGAGCGGGCGAGATGAGCAGCTCTTC	CASSSLGLRSGRDEQLF
.	TRBV6-6	TRBJ2-2	.	TGTGCCAGCAGCCACACAGGGATCACCGGGGAGCTGTTTTTT	CASSHTGITGELFF
once	TRBV5-1	TRBJ2-3	TRBD1	TGCGCCAGCAGCGCTCGGACAGGGGGGTTAGATACGCAGTATTTT	CASSARTGGLDTQYF
.	TRBV5-1	TRBJ2-7	.	TGCGCCAGCAGCCACCAATTCGGGTCAGGGAATACCTACGAGCAGTACTTC	CASSHQFGSGNTYEQYF
few	TRBV6-1	TRBJ1-2	TRBD1	TGTGCCAGCGTTTCCGGGACAGGGTTTTGGACCTTC	CASVSGTGFWTF
few	TRBV19	TRBJ2-2	.	TGTGCCAGTAGTATTCGGGGAGTAACCGGGGAGCTGTTTTTT	CASSIRGVTGELFF
.	TRBV10-3	TRBJ1-6	TRBD1	TGTGCCATCAGTGAGTCTTCCTATGGACAGGGGGCGGGTTCACCCCTCCACTTT	CAISESSYGQGAGSPLHF
.	TRBV10-3	TRBJ1-6	.	TGTGCCATCAGTGAGTTGGCAGGAGGTAATTCACCCCTCCACTTT	CAISELAGGNSPLHF
.	TRBV7-6	TRBJ2-7	.	TGTGCCAGCAGCTTAGTCGATGAGGAGCAGTACTTC	CASSLVDEEQYF
.	TRBV7-6	TRBJ2-1	TRBD2	TGTGCCAGCAGCTCTTACGGGACTAACAATGAGCAGTTCTTC	CASSSYGTNNEQFF
once	TRBV7-9	TRBJ2-7	TRBD2	TGTGCCAGCGGAGCGGGAGCTGCCTACGAGCAGTACTTC	CASGAGAAYEQYF
.	TRBV5-1	TRBJ1-1	.	TGCGCCAGCAGCTTGGTCAACGAAGGGGCTACTGAAGCTTTCTTT	CASSLVNEGATEAFF
.	TRBV30	TRBJ1-1	.	TGTGCCTGGAGTACAGGGAGAAACACTGAAGCTTTCTTT	CAWSTGRNTEAFF
.	TRBV5-1	TRBJ2-3	.	TGCGCCAGCAGCGGCAGGGTCAGCACAGATACGCAGTATTTT	CASSGRVSTDTQYF
once	TRBV4-2	TRBJ2-7	TRBD2	TGTGCCAGCAGCCTCGGACTAGGTCCTTCCTACGAGCAGTACTTC	CASSLGLGPSYEQYF